Listed below are T cell receptor beta chains from one sample, sequenced in a study of early T cells in non-severe SARS-CoV-2 infection. TCRdb re-derived calls from the 5' RACE reads in MiXCR, one entry per CDR3 protein. The sample holds roughly 120,000 distinct CDR3 sequences, under 15% seen once. Sequenced material: whole blood. The receptors shown here come from an adult who was a healthcare worker with PCR-confirmed SARS-CoV-2 infection or an uninfected control (not recorded which). The CDR3 runs from the conserved cysteine through the conserved F or W. The D gene is left open where the match is weak. The size field is filled for only some rows; it gives once, few, many or a size class.

V gene	CDR3 length	J gene	D gene	clone size	CDR3 protein	CDR3 DNA
TRBV2	12	TRBJ1-2	TRBD1	few	CASRGQLYGYTF	TGTGCCAGCAGGGGACAGCTCTATGGCTACACCTTC
TRBV4-2	14	TRBJ2-5	.	.	CASSQDKAVETQYF	TGTGCCAGCAGCCAAGATAAGGCGGTGGAGACCCAGTACTTC
TRBV5-1	15	TRBJ2-7	TRBD2	many	CASLPLLRGCYEQYF	TGCGCCAGTCTTCCTTTGTTGCGGGGGTGCTACGAGCAGTACTTC
TRBV6-6	15	TRBJ1-2	.	few	CASRFSQLDSYGYTF	TGTGCCAGCAGGTTTTCACAGTTAGATAGCTATGGCTACACCTTC
TRBV12-3/TRBV12-4	13	TRBJ1-1	.	.	CASSLKGNTEAFF	TGTGCCAGCAGTTTAAAGGGGAACACTGAAGCTTTCTTT
TRBV4-1	14	TRBJ1-2	.	.	CASSQLEGVDGYTF	TGCGCCAGCAGCCAACTAGAAGGGGTTGATGGCTACACCTTC
TRBV10-3	13	TRBJ1-6	.	many	CAISGTGNSPLHF	TGTGCCATCTCCGGGACCGGGAATTCACCCCTCCACTTT
TRBV5-4	15	TRBJ2-1	TRBD2	.	CASSLPGLANNEQFF	TGTGCCAGCAGCCTTCCGGGACTAGCGAACAATGAGCAGTTCTTC
TRBV5-4	13	TRBJ1-2	.	.	CASSPVQDYGYTF	TGTGCCAGCAGCCCGGTACAGGACTATGGCTACACCTTC
TRBV6-2/TRBV6-3	14	TRBJ2-3	.	many	CASSRGGPQNTQYF	TGTGCCAGCAGCCGCGGGGGCCCACAGAATACGCAGTATTTT
TRBV19	13	TRBJ2-3	TRBD1	.	CASRDRSTDTQYF	TGTGCCAGCCGGGACAGGAGCACAGATACGCAGTATTTT
TRBV2	11	TRBJ2-7	.	.	CASRGDHEQYF	TGTGCCAGCAGAGGGGACCACGAGCAGTACTTC
TRBV20-1	15	TRBJ1-5	TRBD1	few	CSAPGTGGINQPQHF	TGCAGTGCTCCCGGGACAGGGGGCATCAATCAGCCCCAGCATTTT
TRBV7-2	13	TRBJ1-3	.	.	CASREPAGNTIYF	TGTGCCAGCAGGGAGCCCGCTGGAAACACCATATATTTT
TRBV9	12	TRBJ2-7	.	.	CASSQGHGEQYF	TGTGCCAGCAGCCAAGGGCACGGCGAGCAGTACTTC
TRBV11-2	17	TRBJ2-1	TRBD2	.	CASSLGAERGDSLGQFF	TGTGCCAGCAGCCTTGGGGCAGAGCGGGGGGATTCTCTCGGGCAGTTCTTC
TRBV20-1	13	TRBJ2-7	.	.	CSAREQLSYEQYF	TGCAGTGCTAGGGAGCAACTCTCCTACGAGCAGTACTTC
TRBV29-1	11	TRBJ1-2	.	.	CSVAGEYGYTF	TGCAGCGTCGCAGGGGAATATGGCTACACCTTC
TRBV30	12	TRBJ2-7	.	few	CAWSPGPYEQYF	TGTGCCTGGAGTCCAGGCCCCTACGAGCAGTACTTC
TRBV7-3	13	TRBJ2-1	TRBD1	many	CASSEWRQGAQFF	TGTGCCAGCAGCGAGTGGAGACAGGGGGCCCAGTTCTTC
TRBV14	16	TRBJ2-3	TRBD2	many	CASSPISRENTDTQYF	TGTGCCAGCAGCCCCATCTCGCGGGAGAACACAGATACGCAGTATTTT
TRBV9	15	TRBJ1-3	.	few	CASSENSISGNTIYF	TGTGCCAGCAGCGAGAACTCGATTTCTGGAAACACCATATATTTT
TRBV25-1	16	TRBJ1-5	.	few	CASSESGRTSNQPQHF	TGTGCCAGCAGTGAATCGGGAAGGACTAGCAATCAGCCCCAGCATTTT
TRBV19	16	TRBJ2-6	.	few	CASSTRQTSGANVLTF	TGTGCCAGTAGTACCCGACAGACCTCTGGGGCCAACGTCCTGACTTTC
TRBV3-1	13	TRBJ1-2	.	few	CASSPSSGSGYTF	TGTGCCAGCAGCCCATCCAGCGGTAGTGGCTACACCTTC
TRBV10-1	18	TRBJ1-4	.	.	CASSESLPRGRQNEKLFF	TGCGCCAGCAGTGAGTCGCTCCCTCGGGGCAGACAGAATGAAAAACTGTTTTTT
TRBV3-1	15	TRBJ1-6	.	.	CASSQLGPTNSPLHF	TGTGCCAGCAGCCAATTAGGACCGACTAATTCACCCCTCCACTTT
TRBV7-6	12	TRBJ2-1	.	many	CASSLGANEQFF	TGTGCCAGCAGCTTAGGCGCAAATGAGCAGTTCTTC
TRBV5-4	15	TRBJ2-2	TRBD1	few	CASSYRDRETGELFF	TGTGCCAGCAGCTACAGGGACAGGGAGACCGGGGAGCTGTTTTTT
TRBV12-3/TRBV12-4	14	TRBJ2-2	.	few	CASSSTLIHGELFF	TGTGCCAGCAGTTCCACATTGATACACGGGGAGCTGTTTTTT
TRBV29-1	12	TRBJ2-1	.	few	CSVEPGRTEQFF	TGCAGCGTTGAGCCTGGGCGGACTGAGCAGTTCTTC
TRBV7-2	12	TRBJ2-1	.	few	CASSLWENEQFF	TGTGCCAGCAGCTTATGGGAAAATGAGCAGTTCTTC
TRBV12-3/TRBV12-4	12	TRBJ2-7	.	.	CASSPQSYEQYF	TGTGCCAGCAGCCCCCAATCCTACGAGCAGTACTTC
TRBV12-3/TRBV12-4	13	TRBJ2-3	.	few	CASSSGNTDTQYF	TGTGCCAGCAGTTCCGGGAATACAGATACGCAGTATTTT
TRBV7-2	15	TRBJ1-6	TRBD1	few	CASSFPGQGNSPLHF	TGTGCCAGCAGCTTTCCGGGACAGGGCAATTCACCCCTCCACTTT
TRBV5-1	12	TRBJ1-1	.	few	CASSQGGVEAFF	TGCGCCAGCTCCCAGGGTGGTGTTGAAGCTTTCTTT
TRBV5-1	15	TRBJ2-1	TRBD2	few	CASSNQGLARNEQFF	TGCGCCAGCAGCAACCAGGGACTAGCACGCAATGAGCAGTTCTTC
TRBV5-1	16	TRBJ2-7	.	few	CASSLGATVVGLEQYF	TGCGCCAGCAGCTTGGGGGCCACAGTGGTTGGTCTCGAGCAGTACTTC
TRBV21-1	10	TRBJ1-4	.	few	CASRGEKLFF	TGTGCCAGCAGGGGGGAAAAACTGTTTTTT
TRBV30	13	TRBJ2-7	.	many	CAWSAGWIGEQYF	TGTGCCTGGAGTGCCGGTTGGATCGGCGAGCAGTACTTC
TRBV2	13	TRBJ2-1	.	.	CATTRDQNNEQFF	TGTGCCACGACTAGGGACCAAAACAATGAGCAGTTCTTC
TRBV19	14	TRBJ1-5	.	many	CASSLFDSNQPQHF	TGTGCCAGTAGTCTTTTCGATAGCAATCAGCCCCAGCATTTT
TRBV20-1	15	TRBJ2-1	TRBD2	many	CSVKGHSGGANEQFF	TGCAGTGTAAAAGGTCATAGCGGGGGGGCCAATGAGCAGTTCTTC
TRBV5-4	14	TRBJ1-2	.	few	CASSLANRASGYTF	TGTGCCAGCAGCTTGGCCAACAGGGCTTCTGGCTACACCTTC
TRBV7-9	10	TRBJ2-1	.	many	CASSSQEEFF	TGTGCCAGCAGCTCTCAGGAGGAGTTCTTC
TRBV5-6	13	TRBJ2-1	.	few	CASSFWGVREQFF	TGTGCCAGCAGCTTTTGGGGAGTAAGGGAGCAGTTCTTC
TRBV12-3/TRBV12-4	14	TRBJ1-1	.	few	CASSVGARNTEAFF	TGTGCCAGCAGCGTCGGGGCAAGGAACACTGAAGCTTTCTTT
TRBV7-9	14	TRBJ2-4	.	.	CASSLAQGTNIQYF	TGTGCCAGCAGCTTAGCGCAGGGGACAAACATTCAGTACTTC
TRBV12-5	19	TRBJ2-1	.	.	CASGLVLGGQGESINEQFF	TGTGCTAGTGGTTTGGTACTCGGAGGTCAAGGGGAATCAATCAATGAGCAGTTCTTC
TRBV5-1	16	TRBJ2-1	TRBD2	.	CASSSQVGGAYNEQFF	TGCGCCAGCAGCTCCCAGGTCGGGGGGGCCTACAATGAGCAGTTCTTC
TRBV5-4	16	TRBJ2-3	TRBD2	.	CASSPSGGLGTDTQYF	TGTGCCAGCAGCCCTAGCGGGGGCCTGGGAACAGATACGCAGTATTTT
TRBV10-3	14	TRBJ2-4	.	.	CAISSNLAKNIQYF	TGTGCCATCTCTTCGAATCTAGCCAAAAACATTCAGTACTTC